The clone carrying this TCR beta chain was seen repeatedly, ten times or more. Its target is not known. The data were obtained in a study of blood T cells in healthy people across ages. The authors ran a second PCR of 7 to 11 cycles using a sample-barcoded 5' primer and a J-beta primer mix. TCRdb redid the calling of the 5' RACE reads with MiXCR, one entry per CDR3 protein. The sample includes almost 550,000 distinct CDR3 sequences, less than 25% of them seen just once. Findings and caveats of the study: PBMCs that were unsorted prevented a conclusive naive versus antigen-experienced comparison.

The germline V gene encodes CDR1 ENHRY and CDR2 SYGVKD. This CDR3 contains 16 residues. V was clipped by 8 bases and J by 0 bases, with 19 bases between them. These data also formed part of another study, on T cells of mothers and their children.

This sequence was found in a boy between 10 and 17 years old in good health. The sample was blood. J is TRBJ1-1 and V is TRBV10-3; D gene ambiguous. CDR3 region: CAIAPRQLSMNTEAFF. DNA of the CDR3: TGTGCCATCGCCCCCCGGCAGTTAAGCATGAACACTGAAGCTTTCTTT.